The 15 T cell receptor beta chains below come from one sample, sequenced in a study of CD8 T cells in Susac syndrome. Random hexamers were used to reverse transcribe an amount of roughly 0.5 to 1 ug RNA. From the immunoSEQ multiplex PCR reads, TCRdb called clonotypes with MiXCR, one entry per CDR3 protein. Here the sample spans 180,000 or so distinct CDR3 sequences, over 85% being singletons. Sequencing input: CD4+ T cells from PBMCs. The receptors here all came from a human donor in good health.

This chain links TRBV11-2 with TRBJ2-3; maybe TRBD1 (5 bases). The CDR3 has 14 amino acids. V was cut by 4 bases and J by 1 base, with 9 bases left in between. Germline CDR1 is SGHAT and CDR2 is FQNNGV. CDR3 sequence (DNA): TGTGCCAGCAGCTCAACGACAGGCACAGATACGCAGTATTTT. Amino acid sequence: CASSSTTGTDTQYF. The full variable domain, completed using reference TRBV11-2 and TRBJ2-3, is EAGVAQSPRYKIIEKRQSVAFWCNPISGHATLYWYQQILGQGPKLLIQFQNNGVVDDSQLPKDRFSAERLKGVDSTLKIQPAKLEDSAVYLCASSSTTGTDTQYFGPGTRLTVL.

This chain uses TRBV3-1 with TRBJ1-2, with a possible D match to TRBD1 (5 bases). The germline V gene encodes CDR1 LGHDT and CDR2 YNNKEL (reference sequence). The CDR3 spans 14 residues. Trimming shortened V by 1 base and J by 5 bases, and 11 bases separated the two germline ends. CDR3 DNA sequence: TGTGCCAGCAGCCAAGTAGACAGCTCGTATGGCTACACCTTC. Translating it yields CASSQVDSSYGYTF.

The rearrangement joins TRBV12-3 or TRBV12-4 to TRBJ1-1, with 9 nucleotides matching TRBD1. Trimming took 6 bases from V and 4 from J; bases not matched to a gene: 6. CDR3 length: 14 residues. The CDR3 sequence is CASRWTGASTEAFF. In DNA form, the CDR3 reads TGTGCCAGCAGGTGGACAGGGGCGAGCACTGAAGCTTTCTTT.

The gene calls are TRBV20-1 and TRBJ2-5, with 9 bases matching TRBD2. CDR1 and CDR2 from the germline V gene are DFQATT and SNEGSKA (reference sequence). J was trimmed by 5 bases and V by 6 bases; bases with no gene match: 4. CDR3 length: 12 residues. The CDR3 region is CSALSGSETQYF. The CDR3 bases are TGCAGTGCCCTTAGCGGGAGTGAGACCCAGTACTTC.

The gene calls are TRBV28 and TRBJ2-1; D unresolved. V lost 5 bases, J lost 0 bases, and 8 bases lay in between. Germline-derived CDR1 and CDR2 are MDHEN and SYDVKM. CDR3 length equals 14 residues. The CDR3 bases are TGTGCCAGCAGTATACGCAGCTCCTACAATGAGCAGTTCTTC. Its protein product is CASSIRSSYNEQFF.

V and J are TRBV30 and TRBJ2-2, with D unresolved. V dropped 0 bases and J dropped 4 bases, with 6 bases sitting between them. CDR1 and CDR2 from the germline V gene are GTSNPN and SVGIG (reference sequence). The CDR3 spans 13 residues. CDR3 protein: CAWSVLSTGELFF. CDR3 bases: TGTGCCTGGAGTGTTTTGAGCACCGGGGAGCTGTTTTTT.

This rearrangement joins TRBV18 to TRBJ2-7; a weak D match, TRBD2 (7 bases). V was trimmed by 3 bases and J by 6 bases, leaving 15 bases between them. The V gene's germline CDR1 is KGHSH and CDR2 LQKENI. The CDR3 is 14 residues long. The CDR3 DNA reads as TGTGCCAGCTCACCGCGTGGGAGGGGGTCCGAGCAGTACTTC. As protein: CASSPRGRGSEQYF. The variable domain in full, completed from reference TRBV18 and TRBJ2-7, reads NAGVMQNPRHLVRRRGQEARLRCSPMKGHSHVYWYRQLPEEGLKFMVYLQKENIIDESGMPKERFSAEFPKEGPSILRIQQVVRGDSAAYFCASSPRGRGSEQYFGPGTRLTVT.

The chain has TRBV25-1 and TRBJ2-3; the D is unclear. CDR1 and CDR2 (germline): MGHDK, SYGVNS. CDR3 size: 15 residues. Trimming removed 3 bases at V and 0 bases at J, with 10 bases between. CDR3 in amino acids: CASSEKGLSTDTQYF. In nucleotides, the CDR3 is TGTGCCAGCAGTGAGAAAGGGCTTAGCACAGATACGCAGTATTTT.

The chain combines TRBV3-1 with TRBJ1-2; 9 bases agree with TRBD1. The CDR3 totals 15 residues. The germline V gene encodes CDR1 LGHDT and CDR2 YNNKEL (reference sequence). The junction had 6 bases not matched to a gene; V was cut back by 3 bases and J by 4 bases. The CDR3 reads CASSHRTGASYGYTF. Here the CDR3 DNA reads TGTGCCAGCAGCCACCGGACAGGGGCCAGCTATGGCTACACCTTC.

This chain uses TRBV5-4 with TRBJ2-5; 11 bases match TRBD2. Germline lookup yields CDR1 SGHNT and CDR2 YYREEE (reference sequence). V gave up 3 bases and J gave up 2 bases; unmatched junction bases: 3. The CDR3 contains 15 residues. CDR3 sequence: CASSSVAGGQETQYF. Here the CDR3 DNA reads TGTGCCAGCAGCTCCGTAGCGGGAGGGCAAGAGACCCAGTACTTC.

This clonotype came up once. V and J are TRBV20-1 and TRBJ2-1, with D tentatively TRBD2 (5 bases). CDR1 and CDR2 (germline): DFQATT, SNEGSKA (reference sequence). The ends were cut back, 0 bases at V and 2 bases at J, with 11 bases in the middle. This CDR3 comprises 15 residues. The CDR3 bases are TGCAGTGCTAGAGATCCAGCGGAGGCCTACAATGAGCAGTTCTTC. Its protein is CSARDPAEAYNEQFF.

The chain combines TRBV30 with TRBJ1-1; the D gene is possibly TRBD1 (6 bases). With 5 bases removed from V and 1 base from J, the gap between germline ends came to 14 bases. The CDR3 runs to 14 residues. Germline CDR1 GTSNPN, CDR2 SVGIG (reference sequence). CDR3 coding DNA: TGTGCCTGGCAGCAGGGGCGCCGGAACACTGAAGCTTTCTTT. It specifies CAWQQGRRNTEAFF.

CDR3 sequence (DNA): TGCAGTGCCTCCCGGGGACTAGCTTACAATGAGCAGTTCTTC. Its protein product is CSASRGLAYNEQFF. The rearrangement joins TRBV20-1 to TRBJ2-1, with 9 bases that match TRBD2. Germline lookup yields CDR1 DFQATT and CDR2 SNEGSKA (reference sequence). Unmatched junction bases numbered 7, after V lost 6 bases and J lost 4 bases. CDR3 length equals 14 residues.

This CDR3 reads CASVRGGLVGTDTQYF. The CDR3 DNA follows: TGCGCCAGCGTCCGTGGGGGTCTTGTCGGGACAGATACGCAGTATTTT. The rearrangement links TRBV23-1 to TRBJ2-3; D could derive from TRBD1 or TRBD2 (5 bases each). TRBV23-1 belongs to the ORF category, with a function that is uncertain. V dropped 8 bases and J dropped 3 bases, with 21 bases sitting between them. The CDR3 consists of 16 residues.

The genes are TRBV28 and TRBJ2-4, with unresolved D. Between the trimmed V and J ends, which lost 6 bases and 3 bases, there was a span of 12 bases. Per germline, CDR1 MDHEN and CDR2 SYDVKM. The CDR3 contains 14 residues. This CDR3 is CASSLGSYKNIQYF. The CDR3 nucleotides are TGTGCCAGCAGCCTCGGGTCCTACAAAAACATTCAGTACTTC.